Listed here are 21 T cell receptor beta chains from one sample, sequenced in a study of spatial heterogeneity in lung cancer. The time point here: sample taken at primary tumor resection. Unsorted whole RNA samples from tumor, nontumor lung or frozen PBMC were sequenced. TCRdb reanalysed the 5' RACE reads using MiXCR and keeps one entry per CDR3 protein. The sample consists of about 85,000 distinct CDR3 sequences, under 25% of them appearing once. Sample: PBMCs, taken at surgery. All receptors derive from a male donor with early-stage non-small cell lung cancer.

The gene calls are TRBV30 and TRBJ2-7, with D possibly matching TRBD1 (6 bases). The CDR3 sequence is 13 residues long. Germline lookup yields CDR1 GTSNPN and CDR2 SVGIG (reference sequence). Trimming cost V 1 base and J 0 bases, with 7 bases left between them. In nucleotides, the CDR3 is TGTGCCTGGAGTGGGACAGACTCCTACGAGCAGTACTTC. This sequence encodes CAWSGTDSYEQYF.

Many counts were recorded for this clonotype. V usage is TRBV10-2 and J usage is TRBJ2-7; D not resolved. The CDR3 is 13 amino acids. Trimming pared 4 bases from V and 2 bases from J, leaving 9 bases between. CDR1 is WSHSY and CDR2 is SAAADI in the germline V gene. The CDR3 bases are TGCGCCAGCAGTGTTACAGCGACCTACGAGCAGTACTTC. Translating gives CASSVTATYEQYF.

This clonotype was found a few times. The chain employs TRBV28 and TRBJ2-5, with TRBD2 matching 9 bases. Per the germline V gene, CDR1 is MDHEN and CDR2 is SYDVKM. This CDR3 is built from 17 residues. With 6 bases clipped from V and 4 bases from J, the junction kept 15 bases outside the gene matches. In DNA, the CDR3 is TGTGCCAGCAGCCTATTTGGCGCGGGAGGGCCTGGAGAGACCCAGTACTTC. Translating gives CASSLFGAGGPGETQYF. The variable domain in full, completed from reference TRBV28 and TRBJ2-5, reads DVKVTQSSRYLVKRTGEKVFLECVQDMDHENMFWYRQDPGLGLRLIYFSYDVKMKEKGDIPEGYSVSREKKERFSLILESASTNQTSMYLCASSLFGAGGPGETQYFGPGTRLLVL.

This clonotype was seen a handful of times. The rearrangement uses TRBV7-9 and TRBJ2-3; D remains ambiguous. CDR3 length: 14 residues. Trimming pared 6 bases from V and 5 bases from J, leaving 15 bases between. Per germline, CDR1 SEHNR and CDR2 FQNEAQ (reference sequence). For the CDR3, the DNA is TGTGCCAGCAGACCTAGGAGCCCAGGAGATACGCAGTATTTT. Translating it yields CASRPRSPGDTQYF.

The V call is TRBV27, the J call TRBJ2-2, with TRBD2 matching 11 bases. The CDR3 runs to 16 residues. V was clipped by 5 bases and J by 8 bases; unmatched bases: 10. The germline CDR1 and CDR2 sequences are MNHEY and SMNVEV (reference sequence). CDR3 DNA: TGTGCCAGCAGTCGGGCCACTAGCGGGAGTGCGGGGGAGCTGTTTTTT. This codes for CASSRATSGSAGELFF.

CDR3 residues: CASSQASGSLYEQYF. Here the CDR3 DNA reads TGCGCCAGCAGCCAAGCTAGCGGGAGCCTTTACGAGCAGTACTTC. The V call is TRBV4-1, the J call TRBJ2-7; 10 bases line up with TRBD2. Per the germline V gene, CDR1 is MGHRA and CDR2 is YSYEKL. There are 15 residues in the CDR3. V was clipped by 1 base and J by 4 bases; unmatched bases: 4.

This clonotype was observed a handful of times. The chain recombines TRBV6-5 with TRBJ2-3; no reliable D call. The V end lost 0 bases, the J end lost 2 bases, and 12 bases lay between the germline ends. The CDR3 has 16 residues. Looked up from germline, CDR1 is MNHEY and CDR2 is SVGAGI. The CDR3 loop is CASSYSGDWATDTQYF. CDR3 DNA sequence: TGTGCCAGCAGTTACTCAGGTGATTGGGCCACAGATACGCAGTATTTT.

The chain joins TRBV5-4 to TRBJ2-1, with D perhaps TRBD2 (5 bases). The CDR3 is made up of 15 amino acids. V shed 4 bases and J shed 1 base, with 12 bases lying between them. Per the germline V gene, CDR1 is SGHNT and CDR2 is YYREEE (reference sequence). The CDR3, as DNA: TGTGCCAGCAGCCCGCCCGGGAATTCCTACAATGAGCAGTTCTTC. Encoded protein: CASSPPGNSYNEQFF.

The V and J genes are TRBV7-2 and TRBJ2-7, with 9 bases identical to TRBD1. The CDR3 is 15 amino acids. Germline values: CDR1 SGHTA, CDR2 FQGNSA. V trimming: 6 bases; J trimming: 2 bases; junction bases outside the gene matches: 8. In DNA, the CDR3 is TGTGCCAGCAGTAAAATACAGGGGGCTACCTACGAGCAGTACTTC. As protein: CASSKIQGATYEQYF. Full variable domain (remainder filled in from reference TRBV7-2 and TRBJ2-7): GAGVSQSPSNKVTEKGKDVELRCDPISGHTALYWYRQSLGQGLEFLIYFQGNSAPDKSGLPSDRFSAERTGGSVSTLTIQRTQQEDSAVYLCASSKIQGATYEQYFGPGTRLTVT.

The chain couples TRBV6-5 to TRBJ1-1; 8 positions match TRBD1. The CDR3 runs to 14 residues. Germline trimming cut 7 bases from V and 0 bases from J; bases unmatched to any gene: 4. The germline V gene has CDR1 MNHEY and CDR2 SVGAGI. In DNA, the CDR3 is TGTGCCAGCATCTCGACAGGGGTGAACACTGAAGCTTTCTTT. Translating it yields CASISTGVNTEAFF.

Many counts were recorded for this clonotype. This chain joins TRBV6-2 or TRBV6-3 and TRBJ2-7; no firm D call. This CDR3 is built from 13 residues. Trimming took off 7 bases at V and 2 bases at J, with 12 bases between the two ends. Germline V CDR1 and CDR2: MNHEY, SVGEGT. CDR3 amino acids: CASTDLLPYEQYF. In DNA form, the CDR3 reads TGTGCCAGCACCGACTTACTTCCCTACGAGCAGTACTTC.

Only a few counts were recorded for this clonotype. CDR3 residues: CASSRLAGNYEQYF. The CDR3 DNA follows: TGTGCCAGCAGTCGACTAGCGGGGAACTACGAGCAGTACTTC. The V and J genes are TRBV6-2 or TRBV6-3 and TRBJ2-7; the match to TRBD2 covers 11 bases. CDR1 MNHEY and CDR2 SVGEGT come from the germline V gene. Trimming cost V 5 bases and J 3 bases; bases outside gene matches: 3. This CDR3 has 14 residues.

In its sample, this clonotype was seen a few times. The chain couples TRBV5-1 to TRBJ2-3; D possibly uses TRBD1 or TRBD2 (5 bases each). The length of the CDR3 is 14 residues. Trimming cost V 4 bases and J 3 bases, with 12 bases left between them. Germline V CDR1 and CDR2: SGHRS, YFSETQ. The CDR3, as DNA: TGCGCCAGCAGCGCAGGGAGATGGACAGATACGCAGTATTTT. The encoded protein is CASSAGRWTDTQYF.

The gene calls are TRBV3-1 and TRBJ2-7; D is possibly TRBD2 (5 bases). The germline gives CDR1 LGHDT, CDR2 YNNKEL (reference sequence). This CDR3 is built from 13 residues. The V gene lost 7 bases and the J gene lost 6 bases, with 16 bases spanning the gap. The CDR3 region is CASMNIGGTEQYF. The CDR3 DNA reads TGTGCCAGCATGAACATAGGAGGCACCGAGCAGTACTTC.

This chain joins TRBV28 and TRBJ2-3, with D possibly TRBD2 on 6 matching bases. Germline values: CDR1 MDHEN, CDR2 SYDVKM. The ends were cut back, 5 bases at V and 2 bases at J, with 8 bases in the middle. The CDR3 runs 13 residues. As DNA, the CDR3 is TGTGCCAGCAGTCCGGGAGCCACAGATACGCAGTATTTT. This encodes CASSPGATDTQYF.

V gene TRBV15 combines with J gene TRBJ1-3; D is undetermined. The V end was cut by 0 bases, the J end by 4 bases, with 7 bases between. The CDR3 extends over 14 amino acids. In germline, CDR1 is LNHNV, CDR2 YYDKDF (reference sequence). CDR3 coding DNA: TGTGCCACCAGCAGAGACGTACGAGGAAACACCATATATTTT. Residues: CATSRDVRGNTIYF.

This clonotype was seen ten or more times. The rearrangement links TRBV6-4 to TRBJ2-1, with 9 bases that match TRBD2. Unmatched junction bases numbered 6, after V lost 4 bases and J lost 8 bases. CDR1 and CDR2 (germline): MRHNA, SNTAGT. The CDR3 runs 14 residues. The CDR3 DNA is TGTGCCAGCAGTGCTGCGGGAGGGTCGGATGAGCAGTTCTTC. Protein sequence: CASSAAGGSDEQFF.

The chain joins TRBV7-2 to TRBJ2-1; 8 bases fit TRBD2. With V trimmed by 6 bases and J by 3 bases, 7 bases remained unmatched. This CDR3 has 15 amino acids. Germline CDR1 and CDR2: SGHTA and FQGNSA. The CDR3 region is CASSTGTSNYNEQFF. The CDR3 DNA reads as TGTGCCAGCAGTACCGGGACTAGTAACTACAATGAGCAGTTCTTC.

The chain uses TRBV27 and TRBJ1-1; D unresolved. The CDR3 has 14 residues. Germline V gene sequence: CDR1 MNHEY, CDR2 SMNVEV (reference sequence). Trimming took 2 bases from V and 1 from J, leaving 8 bases between them. The CDR3 nucleotides are TGTGCCAGCAGTTTAACACCAAGGAACACTGAAGCTTTCTTT. Encoded protein: CASSLTPRNTEAFF.

This clonotype was seen more than once but under ten times. J is TRBJ1-1 and V is TRBV7-2; no clear D. The CDR3 is 13 residues long. The germline CDR1 and CDR2 sequences are SGHTA and FQGNSA. With 0 bases removed from V and 3 bases from J, the gap between germline ends came to 5 bases. The CDR3 loop reads CASSLAKDTEAFF. The CDR3 coding sequence is TGTGCCAGCAGCTTAGCGAAAGACACTGAAGCTTTCTTT.

This clonotype was found a few times. The chain uses TRBV6-2 or TRBV6-3 and TRBJ2-4; D is perhaps TRBD2 (6 bases). The CDR3 loop spans 13 amino acids. Germline CDR1 MNHEY, CDR2 SVGEGT. Trimming removed 5 bases from V and 4 bases from J, with 9 bases in between. The CDR3 spells CASSDREKNIQYF. CDR3 nucleotide sequence: TGTGCCAGCAGTGACCGGGAGAAAAACATTCAGTACTTC.